This T cell receptor (beta chain) originates from a study of cytomegalovirus exposure and HLA in healthy donors. In regard to this clone: Its antigen is unidentified.

General study findings and limits: Generally TCR sequences proved uncommon, though certain public TCRs appeared in numerous donors. The study labeled 150 or so TCR beta chains cytomegalovirus-associated. Subsequent analysis found a tendency for first-cohort TCR clusters to co-occur within the 90 to 150 validation repertoires.

The assay was immunoSEQ multiplex PCR, and TCRdb's table has in-frame clones only and misses some. Here the sample spans about 160,000 clones, about 90% being singletons. This CDR3 contains 12 residues. Trimming took 7 bases from V and 4 from J, leaving 10 bases between them. CDR1 is MDHEN, CDR2 SYDVKM, per germline. J is TRBJ1-2 and V is TRBV28, with D hard to call. Source material: PBMCs. This clonotype was obtained from a woman aged 25-40 years in good health and CMV-seronegative. The CDR3: CASNVVSYGYTF. DNA of the CDR3: TGTGCCAGCAACGTTGTTTCCTATGGCTACACCTTC.